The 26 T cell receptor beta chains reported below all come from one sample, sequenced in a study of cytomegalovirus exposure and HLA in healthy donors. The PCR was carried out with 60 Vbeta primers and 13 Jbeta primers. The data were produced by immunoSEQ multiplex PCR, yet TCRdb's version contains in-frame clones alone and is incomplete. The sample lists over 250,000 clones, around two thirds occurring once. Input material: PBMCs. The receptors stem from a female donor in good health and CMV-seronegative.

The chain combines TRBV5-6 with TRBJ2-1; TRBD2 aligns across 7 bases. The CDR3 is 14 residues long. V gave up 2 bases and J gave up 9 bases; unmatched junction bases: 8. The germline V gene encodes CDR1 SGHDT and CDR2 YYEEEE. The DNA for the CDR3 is TGTGCCAGCAGCTTAGAGGGAGGGCCCGTTGAGCAGTTCTTC. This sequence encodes CASSLEGGPVEQFF.

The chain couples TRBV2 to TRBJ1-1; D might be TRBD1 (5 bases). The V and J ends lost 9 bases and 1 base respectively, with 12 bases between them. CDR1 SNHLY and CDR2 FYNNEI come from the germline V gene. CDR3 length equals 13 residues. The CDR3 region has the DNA TGTGCCAGTTCGCCAGGGTCGAACACTGAAGCTTTCTTT. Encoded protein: CASSPGSNTEAFF.

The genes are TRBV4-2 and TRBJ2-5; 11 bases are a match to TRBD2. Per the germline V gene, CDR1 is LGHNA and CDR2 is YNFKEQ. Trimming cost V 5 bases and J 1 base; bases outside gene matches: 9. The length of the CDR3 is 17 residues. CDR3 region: CASSGASGRPLQETQYF. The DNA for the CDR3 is TGTGCCAGCAGCGGGGCTAGCGGGAGGCCACTCCAAGAGACCCAGTACTTC.

Here the CDR3 DNA reads TGTGCCAGCAGTCCCACAGGGGGCCCCCGGGTAGGTCAGCCCCAGCATTTT. It codes for CASSPTGGPRVGQPQHF. This chain links TRBV27 with TRBJ1-5; 9 bases fit TRBD1. The trim removed 5 bases at V and 6 bases at J, leaving 14 bases unmatched. In germline, CDR1 is MNHEY, CDR2 SMNVEV (reference sequence). The CDR3 consists of 17 residues.

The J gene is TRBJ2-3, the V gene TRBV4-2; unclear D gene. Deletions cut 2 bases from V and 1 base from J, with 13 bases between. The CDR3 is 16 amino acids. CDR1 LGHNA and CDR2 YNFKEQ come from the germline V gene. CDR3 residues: CASSQRYSGGTDTQYF. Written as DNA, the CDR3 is TGTGCCAGCAGCCAACGGTACTCAGGTGGCACAGATACGCAGTATTTT.

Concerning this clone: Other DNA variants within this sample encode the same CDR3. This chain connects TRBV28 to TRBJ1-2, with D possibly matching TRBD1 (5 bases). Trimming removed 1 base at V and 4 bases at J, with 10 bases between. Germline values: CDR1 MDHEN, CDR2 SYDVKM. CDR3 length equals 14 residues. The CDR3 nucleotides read TGTGCCAGCAGTTTATTTGGCGGGGGCTATGGCTACACCTTC. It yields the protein CASSLFGGGYGYTF.

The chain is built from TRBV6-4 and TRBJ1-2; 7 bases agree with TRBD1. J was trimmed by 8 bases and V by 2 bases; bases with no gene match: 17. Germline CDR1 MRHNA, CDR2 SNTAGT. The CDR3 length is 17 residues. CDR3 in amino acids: CASSDTSTWTGPQGYTF. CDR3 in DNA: TGTGCCAGCAGTGACACGTCCACATGGACAGGCCCCCAAGGCTACACCTTC.

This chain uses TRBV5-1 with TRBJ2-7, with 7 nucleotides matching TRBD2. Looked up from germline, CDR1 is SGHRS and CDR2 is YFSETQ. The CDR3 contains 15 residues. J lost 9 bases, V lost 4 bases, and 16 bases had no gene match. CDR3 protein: CASSILGASREGQYF. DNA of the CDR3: TGCGCCAGCAGCATTCTCGGGGCCAGTAGGGAGGGGCAGTACTTC.

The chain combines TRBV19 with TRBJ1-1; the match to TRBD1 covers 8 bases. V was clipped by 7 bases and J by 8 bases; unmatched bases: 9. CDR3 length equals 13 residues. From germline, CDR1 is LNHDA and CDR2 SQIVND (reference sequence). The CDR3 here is CASNPQGATEAFF. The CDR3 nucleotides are TGTGCCAGTAACCCGCAGGGGGCCACCGAAGCTTTCTTT.

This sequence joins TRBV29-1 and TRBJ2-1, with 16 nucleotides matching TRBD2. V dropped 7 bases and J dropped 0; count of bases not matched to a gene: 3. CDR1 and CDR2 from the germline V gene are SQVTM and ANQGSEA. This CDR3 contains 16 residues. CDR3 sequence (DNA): TGCAGCGCCGGGACTAGCGGGAGGGCCTCCTACAATGAGCAGTTCTTC. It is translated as CSAGTSGRASYNEQFF.

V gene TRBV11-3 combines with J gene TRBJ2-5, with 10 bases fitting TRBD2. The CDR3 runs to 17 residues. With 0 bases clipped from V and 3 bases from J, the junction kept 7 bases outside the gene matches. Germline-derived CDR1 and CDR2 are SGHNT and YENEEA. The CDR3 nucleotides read TGTGCCAGCAGCTTAGAGGGGTCTAGCGGGGGTGAAGAGACCCAGTACTTC. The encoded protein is CASSLEGSSGGEETQYF.

CDR3 nucleotide sequence: TGTGCCAGCAGCCGGACAGGGGCCCCCGGCTACGAGCAGTACTTC. Translating it yields CASSRTGAPGYEQYF. J is TRBJ2-7 and V is TRBV27; TRBD1 matches at 9 bases. The V gene's germline CDR1 is MNHEY and CDR2 SMNVEV (reference sequence). The V gene end was trimmed by 6 bases and the J gene end by 3 bases; junction bases not matched to a gene: 9. The CDR3 spans 15 residues.

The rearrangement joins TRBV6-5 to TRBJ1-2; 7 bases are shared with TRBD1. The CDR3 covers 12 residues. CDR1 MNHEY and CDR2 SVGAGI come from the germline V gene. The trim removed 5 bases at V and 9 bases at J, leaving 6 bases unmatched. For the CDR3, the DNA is TGTGCCAGCAGTGGAGAGACAGGGAGCTACACCTTC. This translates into CASSGETGSYTF.

CDR3 amino acids: CAISEKSGSADTQYF. The CDR3, as DNA: TGTGCCATCAGTGAGAAGAGCGGGAGTGCAGATACGCAGTATTTT. This chain links TRBV10-3 with TRBJ2-3; TRBD2 agrees at 8 bases. The J segment lost 4 bases and the V segment lost 2 bases, leaving 5 bases of the junction unmatched. In germline, CDR1 is ENHRY, CDR2 SYGVKD. This CDR3 comprises 15 residues.

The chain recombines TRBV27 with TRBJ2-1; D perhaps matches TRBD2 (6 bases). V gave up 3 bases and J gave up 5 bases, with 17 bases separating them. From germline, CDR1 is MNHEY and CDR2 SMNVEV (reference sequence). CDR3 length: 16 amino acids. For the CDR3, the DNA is TGTGCCAGCAGTTTCCTCGCAACGGGAGCGAACAATGAGCAGTTCTTC. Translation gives CASSFLATGANNEQFF.

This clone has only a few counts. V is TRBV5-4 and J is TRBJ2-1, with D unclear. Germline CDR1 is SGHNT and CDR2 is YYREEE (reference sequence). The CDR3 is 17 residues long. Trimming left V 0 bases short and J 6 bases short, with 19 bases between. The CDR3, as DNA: TGTGCCAGCAGCTTGGGTGTCGCGGCACCTCTCGGCAATGAGCAGTTCTTC. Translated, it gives CASSLGVAAPLGNEQFF.

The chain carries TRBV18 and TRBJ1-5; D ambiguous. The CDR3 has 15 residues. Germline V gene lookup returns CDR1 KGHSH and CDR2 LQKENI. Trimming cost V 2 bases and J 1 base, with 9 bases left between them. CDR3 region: CASSPEAMSNQPQHF. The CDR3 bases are TGTGCCAGCTCACCAGAGGCGATGAGCAATCAGCCCCAGCATTTT.

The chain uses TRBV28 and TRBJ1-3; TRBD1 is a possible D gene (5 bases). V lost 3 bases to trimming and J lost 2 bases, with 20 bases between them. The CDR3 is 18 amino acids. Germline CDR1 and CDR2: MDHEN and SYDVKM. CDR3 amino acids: CASSFNGGRNAPGNTIYF. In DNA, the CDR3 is TGTGCCAGCAGTTTTAATGGGGGGAGGAATGCGCCTGGAAACACCATATATTTT.

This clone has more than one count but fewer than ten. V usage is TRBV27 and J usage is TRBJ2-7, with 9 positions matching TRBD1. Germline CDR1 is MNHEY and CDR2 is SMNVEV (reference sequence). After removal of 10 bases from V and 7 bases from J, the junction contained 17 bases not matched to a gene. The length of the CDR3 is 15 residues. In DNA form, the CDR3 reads TGTGCCACCAGAATAACACAGGGGGCTCTGGGGGAGCAGTACTTC. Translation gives CATRITQGALGEQYF.

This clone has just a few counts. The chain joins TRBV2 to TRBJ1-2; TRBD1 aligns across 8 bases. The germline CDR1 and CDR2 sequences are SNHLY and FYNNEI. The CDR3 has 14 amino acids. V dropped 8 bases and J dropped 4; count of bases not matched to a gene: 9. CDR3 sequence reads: CASVRDRSLYGYTF. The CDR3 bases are TGTGCCAGCGTCCGGGACAGGAGCCTCTATGGCTACACCTTC.

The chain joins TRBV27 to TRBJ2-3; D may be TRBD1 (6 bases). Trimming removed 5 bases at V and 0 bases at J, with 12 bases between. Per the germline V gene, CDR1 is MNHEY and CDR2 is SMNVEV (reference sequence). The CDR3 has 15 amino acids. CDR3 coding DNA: TGTGCCAGCAGTGAACTAGGGGGAAGCACAGATACGCAGTATTTT. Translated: CASSELGGSTDTQYF.

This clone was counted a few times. The DNA for the CDR3 is TGTGCCAGCAGCGAACAACCAACAGGGGTGGCTGAAGCTTTCTTT. Protein sequence: CASSEQPTGVAEAFF. This rearrangement joins TRBV6-5 to TRBJ1-1; 7 nucleotides match TRBD1. Germline CDR1 and CDR2: MNHEY and SVGAGI. The V and J ends lost 6 bases and 6 bases, in that order; junction bases with no gene match: 13. CDR3 size: 15 residues.

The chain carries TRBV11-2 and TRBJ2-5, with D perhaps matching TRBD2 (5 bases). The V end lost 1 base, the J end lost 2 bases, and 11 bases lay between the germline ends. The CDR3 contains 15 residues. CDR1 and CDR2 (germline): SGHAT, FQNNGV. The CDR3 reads CASSLAGVQQETQYF. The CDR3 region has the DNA TGTGCCAGCAGCTTAGCCGGGGTGCAGCAAGAGACCCAGTACTTC. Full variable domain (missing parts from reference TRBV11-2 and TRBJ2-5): EAGVAQSPRYKIIEKRQSVAFWCNPISGHATLYWYQQILGQGPKLLIQFQNNGVVDDSQLPKDRFSAERLKGVDSTLKIQPAKLEDSAVYLCASSLAGVQQETQYFGPGTRLLVL.

In nucleotides, the CDR3 is TGTGCCAGCAGCCAAGATAGCCGAACGACAGGGGCCTTTAATGAAAAACTGTTTTTT. This sequence encodes CASSQDSRTTGAFNEKLFF. The V gene is TRBV14, the J gene TRBJ1-4; TRBD1 matches 8 bases. Trimming took 0 bases from V and 4 from J; bases not matched to a gene: 13. The germline V gene has CDR1 SGHDN and CDR2 FVKESK. The CDR3 loop spans 19 amino acids.

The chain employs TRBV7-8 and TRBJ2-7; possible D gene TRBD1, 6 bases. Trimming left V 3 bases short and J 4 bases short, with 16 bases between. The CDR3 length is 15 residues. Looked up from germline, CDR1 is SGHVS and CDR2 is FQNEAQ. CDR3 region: CASSFGRGSAYEQYF. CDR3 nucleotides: TGTGCCAGCAGCTTCGGCAGGGGTAGTGCATACGAGCAGTACTTC.

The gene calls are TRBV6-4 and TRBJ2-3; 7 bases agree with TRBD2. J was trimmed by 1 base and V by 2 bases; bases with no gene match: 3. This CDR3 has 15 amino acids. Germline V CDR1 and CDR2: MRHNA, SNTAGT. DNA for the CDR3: TGTGCCAGCAGTGACGAGGCGGGAGGCACAGATACGCAGTATTTT. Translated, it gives CASSDEAGGTDTQYF.